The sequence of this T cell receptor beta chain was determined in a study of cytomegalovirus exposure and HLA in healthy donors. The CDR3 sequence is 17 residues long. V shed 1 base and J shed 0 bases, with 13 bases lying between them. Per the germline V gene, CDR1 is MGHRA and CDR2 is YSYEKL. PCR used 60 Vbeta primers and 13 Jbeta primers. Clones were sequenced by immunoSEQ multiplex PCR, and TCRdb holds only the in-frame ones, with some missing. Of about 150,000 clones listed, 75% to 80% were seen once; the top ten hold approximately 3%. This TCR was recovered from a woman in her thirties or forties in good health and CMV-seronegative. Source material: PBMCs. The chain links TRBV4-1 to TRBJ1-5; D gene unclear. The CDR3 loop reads CASSQGFRGFSNQPQHF. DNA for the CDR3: TGCGCCAGCAGCCAAGGGTTTAGAGGCTTTAGCAATCAGCCCCAGCATTTT.